This T cell receptor beta chain emerged from a study of blood T cell repertoires in COVID-19. On the study more broadly: The United States, Italy and Spain provided the acute and convalescent COVID-19 samples.

Germline CDR1 is KGHSH and CDR2 is LQKENI. This CDR3 region has 14 residues. V shed 1 base, J shed 5 bases, and the junction held 4 bases outside the gene matches. Original methodology: Reference gene primer amplification gave nucleated cell count estimates. Produced via immunoSEQ multiplex PCR; TCRdb's table is partial and in-frame only. Clone size and V and J calls were adopted from that table, with D and trimming inferred from the DNA. There are 500,000 or so clones in the sample; approximately 90% occur only once, and about 0.7% lies in the top ten. V and J are TRBV18 and TRBJ1-2; 7 nucleotides line up with TRBD1. The receptor comes from a woman between 18 and 29 years old who had recovered from COVID-19. The sequenced sample was PBMCs or T cells enriched from blood (not recorded which). The CDR3 sequence is CASSPQGQEYGYTF. The CDR3 DNA sequence: TGTGCCAGCTCACCACAAGGACAGGAATATGGCTACACCTTC.